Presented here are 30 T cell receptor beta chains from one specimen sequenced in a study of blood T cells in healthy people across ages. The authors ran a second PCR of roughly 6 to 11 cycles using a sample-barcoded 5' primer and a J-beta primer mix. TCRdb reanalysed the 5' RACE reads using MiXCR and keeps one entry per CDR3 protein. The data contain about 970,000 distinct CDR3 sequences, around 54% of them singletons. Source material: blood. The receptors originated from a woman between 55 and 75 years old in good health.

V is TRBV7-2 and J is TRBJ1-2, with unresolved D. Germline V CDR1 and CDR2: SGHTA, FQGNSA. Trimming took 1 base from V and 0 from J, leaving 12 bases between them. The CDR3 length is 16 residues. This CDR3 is CASSLVPPTSNYGYTF. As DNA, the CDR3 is TGTGCCAGCAGCTTAGTACCTCCGACCTCTAACTATGGCTACACCTTC.

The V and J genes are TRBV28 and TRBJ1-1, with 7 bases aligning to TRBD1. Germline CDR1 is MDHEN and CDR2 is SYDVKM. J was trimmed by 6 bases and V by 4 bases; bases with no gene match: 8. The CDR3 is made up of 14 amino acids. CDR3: CASSSSDGTAEAFF. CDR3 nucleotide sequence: TGTGCCAGCAGTTCGTCCGATGGGACAGCTGAAGCTTTCTTT.

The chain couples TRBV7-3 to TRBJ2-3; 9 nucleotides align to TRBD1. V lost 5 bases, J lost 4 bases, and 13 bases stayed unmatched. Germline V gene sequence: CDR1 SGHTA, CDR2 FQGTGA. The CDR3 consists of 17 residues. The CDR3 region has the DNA TGTGCCAGCAGCAGAGGGACCGGGACAGGGAGGCCAGATACGCAGTATTTT. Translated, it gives CASSRGTGTGRPDTQYF.

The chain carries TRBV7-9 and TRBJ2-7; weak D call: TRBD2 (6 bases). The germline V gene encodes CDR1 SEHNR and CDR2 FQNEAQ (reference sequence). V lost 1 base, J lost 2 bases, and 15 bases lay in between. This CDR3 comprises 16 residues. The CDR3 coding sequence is TGTGCCAGCAGCTTAGAATCTCGGGGACTCACCTACGAGCAGTACTTC. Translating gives CASSLESRGLTYEQYF.

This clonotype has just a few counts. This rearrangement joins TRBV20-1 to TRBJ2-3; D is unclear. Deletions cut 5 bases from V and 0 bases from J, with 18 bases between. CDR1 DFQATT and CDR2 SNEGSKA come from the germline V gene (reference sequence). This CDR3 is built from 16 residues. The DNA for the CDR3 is TGCAGTGCTGCCGTCGGATCCTCCACTAGCACAGATACGCAGTATTTT. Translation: CSAAVGSSTSTDTQYF.

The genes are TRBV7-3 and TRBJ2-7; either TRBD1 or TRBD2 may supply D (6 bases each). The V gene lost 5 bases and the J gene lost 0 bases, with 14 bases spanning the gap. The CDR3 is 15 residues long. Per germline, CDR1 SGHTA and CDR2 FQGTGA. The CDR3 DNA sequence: TGTGCCAGCAGCCCGGGGGCTAGCGCCTCCTACGAGCAGTACTTC. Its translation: CASSPGASASYEQYF.

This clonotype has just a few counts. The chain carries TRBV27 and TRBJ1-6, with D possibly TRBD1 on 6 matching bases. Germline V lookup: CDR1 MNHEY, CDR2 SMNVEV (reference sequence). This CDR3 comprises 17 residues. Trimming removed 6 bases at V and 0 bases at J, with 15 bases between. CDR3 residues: CASRDRPARSYNSPLHF. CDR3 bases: TGTGCCAGCAGGGACAGACCCGCGCGCTCCTATAATTCACCCCTCCACTTT.

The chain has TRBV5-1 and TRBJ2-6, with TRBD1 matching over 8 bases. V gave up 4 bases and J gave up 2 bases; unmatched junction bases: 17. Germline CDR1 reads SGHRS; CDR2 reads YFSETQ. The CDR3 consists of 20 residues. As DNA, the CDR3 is TGCGCCAGCAGCCCGGACAGGGAAATCCTTAGAATCCCTGGGGCCAACGTCCTGACTTTC. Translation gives CASSPDREILRIPGANVLTF.

This CDR3 is CASSVQGRTDTQYF. The CDR3 DNA sequence: TGTGCCAGCAGTGTCCAGGGACGTACAGATACGCAGTATTTT. This chain uses TRBV6-2 or TRBV6-3 with TRBJ2-3; tentatively, D is TRBD1 or TRBD2 (5 bases each). V gave up 5 bases and J gave up 3 bases, with 12 bases separating them. CDR1 is MNHEY and CDR2 is SVGEGT in the germline V gene. This CDR3 is 14 amino acids long.

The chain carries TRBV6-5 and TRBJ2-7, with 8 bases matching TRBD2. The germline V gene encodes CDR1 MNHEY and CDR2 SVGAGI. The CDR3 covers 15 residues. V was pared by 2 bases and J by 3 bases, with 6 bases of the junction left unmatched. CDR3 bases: TGTGCCAGCAGTTACAGAGCGGGAGAGCACTACGAGCAGTACTTC. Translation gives CASSYRAGEHYEQYF.

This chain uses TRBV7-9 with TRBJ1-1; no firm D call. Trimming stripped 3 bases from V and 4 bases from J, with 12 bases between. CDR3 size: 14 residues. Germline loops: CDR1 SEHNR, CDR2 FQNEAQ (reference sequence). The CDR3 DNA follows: TGTGCCAGCAGCTTTGGAGCAGACGGCACTGAAGCTTTCTTT. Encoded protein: CASSFGADGTEAFF. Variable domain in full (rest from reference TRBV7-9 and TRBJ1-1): DTGVSQNPRHKITKRGQNVTFRCDPISEHNRLYWYRQTLGQGPEFLTYFQNEAQLEKSRLLSDRFSAERPKGSFSTLEIQRTEQGDSAMYLCASSFGADGTEAFFGQGTRLTVV.

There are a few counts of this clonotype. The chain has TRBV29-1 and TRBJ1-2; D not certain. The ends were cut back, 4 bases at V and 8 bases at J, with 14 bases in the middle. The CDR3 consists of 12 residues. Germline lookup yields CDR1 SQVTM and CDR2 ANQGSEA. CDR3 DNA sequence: TGCAGCGTTGCGGGCAGAAACACAGGCTACACCTTC. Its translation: CSVAGRNTGYTF. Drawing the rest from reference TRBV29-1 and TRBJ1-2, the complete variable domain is SAVISQKPSRDICQRGTSLTIQCQVDSQVTMMFWYRQQPGQSLTLIATANQGSEATYESGFVIDKFPISRPNLTFSTLTVSNMSPEDSSIYLCSVAGRNTGYTFGSGTRLTVV.

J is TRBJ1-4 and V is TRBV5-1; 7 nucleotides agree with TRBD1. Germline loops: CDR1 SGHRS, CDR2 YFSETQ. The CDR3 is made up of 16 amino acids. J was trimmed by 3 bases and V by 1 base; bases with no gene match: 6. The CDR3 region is CASSLPTGQSNEKLFF. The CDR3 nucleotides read TGCGCCAGCAGCTTGCCCACGGGACAGTCTAATGAAAAACTGTTTTTT.

CDR3 DNA: TGTGCCAGCGGCTCGGGACTAGCCCATACGAACACCGGGGAGCTGTTTTTT. It encodes CASGSGLAHTNTGELFF. This chain uses TRBV7-2 with TRBJ2-2, with 9 bases aligning to TRBD2. The length of the CDR3 is 17 residues. J lost 0 bases, V lost 8 bases, and 10 bases had no gene match. The V gene's germline CDR1 is SGHTA and CDR2 FQGNSA.

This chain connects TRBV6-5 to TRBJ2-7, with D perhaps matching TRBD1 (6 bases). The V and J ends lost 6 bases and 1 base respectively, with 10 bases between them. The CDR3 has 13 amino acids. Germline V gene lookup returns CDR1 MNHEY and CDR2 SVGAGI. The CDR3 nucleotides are TGTGCCAGCAGAGACGGACAGTCCTACGAGCAGTACTTC. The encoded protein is CASRDGQSYEQYF.

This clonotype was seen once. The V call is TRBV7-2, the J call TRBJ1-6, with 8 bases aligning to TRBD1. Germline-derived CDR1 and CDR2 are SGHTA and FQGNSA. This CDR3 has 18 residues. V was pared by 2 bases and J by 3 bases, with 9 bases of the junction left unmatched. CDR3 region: CASSLPTDRAYYNSPLHF. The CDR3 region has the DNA TGTGCCAGCAGCTTACCAACGGACAGGGCGTACTATAATTCACCCCTCCACTTT.

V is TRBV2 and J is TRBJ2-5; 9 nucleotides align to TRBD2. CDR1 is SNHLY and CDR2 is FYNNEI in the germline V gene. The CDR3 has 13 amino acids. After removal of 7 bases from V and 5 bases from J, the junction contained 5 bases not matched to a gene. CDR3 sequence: CASTSGVGETQYF. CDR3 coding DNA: TGTGCCAGCACTAGCGGGGTTGGTGAGACCCAGTACTTC.

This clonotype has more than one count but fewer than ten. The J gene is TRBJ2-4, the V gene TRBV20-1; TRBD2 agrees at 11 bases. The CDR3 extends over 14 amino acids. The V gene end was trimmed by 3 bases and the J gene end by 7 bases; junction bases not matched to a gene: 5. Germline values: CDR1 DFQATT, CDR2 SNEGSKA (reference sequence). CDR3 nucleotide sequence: TGCAGTGCTAGCGCCGGGACTAGCGGTAACATTCAGTACTTC. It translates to CSASAGTSGNIQYF.

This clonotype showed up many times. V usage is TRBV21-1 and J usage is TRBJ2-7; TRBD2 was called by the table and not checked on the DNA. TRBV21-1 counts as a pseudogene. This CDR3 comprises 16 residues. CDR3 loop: CASSKELAGGSYEQYF. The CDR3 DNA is TGTGCCAGCAGCAAAGAACTAGCGGGAGGATCCTACGAGCAGTACTTC.

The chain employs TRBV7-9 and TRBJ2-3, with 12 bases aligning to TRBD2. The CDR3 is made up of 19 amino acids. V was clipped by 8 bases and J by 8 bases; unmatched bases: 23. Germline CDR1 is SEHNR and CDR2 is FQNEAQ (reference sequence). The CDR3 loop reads CASSGPGTSGSRTRGTQYF. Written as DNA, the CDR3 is TGTGCCAGCTCGGGACCCGGGACTAGCGGGTCGAGAACTCGGGGTACGCAGTATTTT.

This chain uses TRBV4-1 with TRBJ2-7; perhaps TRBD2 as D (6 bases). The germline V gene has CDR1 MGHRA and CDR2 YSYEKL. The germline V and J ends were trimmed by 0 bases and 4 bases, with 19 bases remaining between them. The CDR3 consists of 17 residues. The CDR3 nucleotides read TGCGCCAGCAGCCAAGATTATATGGGCGGACTAAAGTACGAGCAGTACTTC. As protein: CASSQDYMGGLKYEQYF.

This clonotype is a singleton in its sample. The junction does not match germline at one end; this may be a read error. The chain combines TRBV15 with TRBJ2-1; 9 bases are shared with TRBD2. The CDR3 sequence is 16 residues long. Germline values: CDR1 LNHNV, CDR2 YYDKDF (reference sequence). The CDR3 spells CTTSRDLAGDYNEQFF. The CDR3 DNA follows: TGTACCACCAGCAGAGATTTAGCGGGGGACTACAATGAGCAGTTCTTC.

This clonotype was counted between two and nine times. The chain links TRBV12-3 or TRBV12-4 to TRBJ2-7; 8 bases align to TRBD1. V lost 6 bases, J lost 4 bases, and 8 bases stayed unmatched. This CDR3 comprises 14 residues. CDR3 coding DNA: TGTGCCAGCAGACGACAGGGGTTTCGGTACGAGCAGTACTTC. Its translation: CASRRQGFRYEQYF.

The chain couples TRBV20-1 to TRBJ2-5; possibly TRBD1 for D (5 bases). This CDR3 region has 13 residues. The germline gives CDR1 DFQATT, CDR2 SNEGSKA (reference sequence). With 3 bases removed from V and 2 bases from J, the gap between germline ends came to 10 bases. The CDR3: CSARGLGQETQYF. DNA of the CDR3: TGCAGTGCTAGGGGGCTAGGGCAAGAGACCCAGTACTTC.

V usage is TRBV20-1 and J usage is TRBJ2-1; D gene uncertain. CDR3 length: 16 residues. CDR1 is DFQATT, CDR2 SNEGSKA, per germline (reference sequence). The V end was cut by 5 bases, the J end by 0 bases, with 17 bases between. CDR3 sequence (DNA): TGCAGTGCTCTAGAGCCCCAGCGCCGCTCCTACAATGAGCAGTTCTTC. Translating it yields CSALEPQRRSYNEQFF.

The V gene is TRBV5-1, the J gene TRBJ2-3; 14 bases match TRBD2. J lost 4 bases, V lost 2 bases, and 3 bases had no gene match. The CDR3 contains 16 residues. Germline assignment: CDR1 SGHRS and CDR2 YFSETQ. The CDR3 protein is CASSFGLAGGPDTQYF. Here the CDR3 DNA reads TGCGCCAGCAGCTTTGGACTAGCGGGAGGACCAGATACGCAGTATTTT.

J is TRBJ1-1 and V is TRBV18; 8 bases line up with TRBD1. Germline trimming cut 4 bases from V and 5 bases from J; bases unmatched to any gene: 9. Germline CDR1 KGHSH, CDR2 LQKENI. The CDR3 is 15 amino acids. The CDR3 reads CASSQQGDPRTEAFF. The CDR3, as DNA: TGTGCCAGCTCACAACAGGGGGACCCGAGAACTGAAGCTTTCTTT.

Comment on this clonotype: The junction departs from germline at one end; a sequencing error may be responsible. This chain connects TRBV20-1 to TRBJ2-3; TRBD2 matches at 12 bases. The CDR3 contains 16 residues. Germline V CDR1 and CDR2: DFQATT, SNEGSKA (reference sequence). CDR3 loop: CSARAPSGRGTDTQYF. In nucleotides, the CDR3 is TGCAGTGCCAGAGCCCCTAGCGGGAGGGGCACAGATACGCAGTATTTT.

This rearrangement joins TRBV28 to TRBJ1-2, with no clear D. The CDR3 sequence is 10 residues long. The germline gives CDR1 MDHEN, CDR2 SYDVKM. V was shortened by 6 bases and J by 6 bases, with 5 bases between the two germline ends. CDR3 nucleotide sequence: TGTGCCAGCAGAGGGAATGGCTACACCTTC. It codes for CASRGNGYTF.

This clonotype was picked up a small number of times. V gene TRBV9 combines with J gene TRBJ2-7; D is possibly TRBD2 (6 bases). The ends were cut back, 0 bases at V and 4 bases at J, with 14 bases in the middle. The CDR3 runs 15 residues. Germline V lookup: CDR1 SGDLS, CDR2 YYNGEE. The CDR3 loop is CASSVDGGTGYEQYF. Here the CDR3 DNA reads TGTGCCAGCAGCGTAGACGGCGGGACGGGGTACGAGCAGTACTTC. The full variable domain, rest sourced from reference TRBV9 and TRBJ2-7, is DSGVTQTPKHLITATGQRVTLRCSPRSGDLSVYWYQQSLDQGLQFLIQYYNGEERAKGNILERFSAQQFPDLHSELNLSSLELGDSALYFCASSVDGGTGYEQYFGPGTRLTVT.